The 22 T cell receptor beta chains below were found in one sample sequenced in a study of blood T cell repertoires in COVID-19. The protocol was immunoSEQ multiplex PCR, while the TCRdb copy is restricted to in-frame clones and leaves out a portion. The sample consists of 200,000 to 300,000 clones, approximately 86% of them appearing once. Sequencing was performed on peripheral blood. These receptors were collected from a human donor in a cohort sampled during active COVID-19.

The rearrangement uses TRBV5-6 and TRBJ1-1; D is unclear. The ends were cut back, 4 bases at V and 6 bases at J, with 16 bases in the middle. This CDR3 contains 14 residues. Germline assignment: CDR1 SGHDT and CDR2 YYEEEE. The CDR3 DNA is TGTGCCAGCAGCCTGGGAATTCGAGGAGCTGAAGCTTTCTTT. Amino acids: CASSLGIRGAEAFF.

This sequence joins TRBV5-1 and TRBJ1-2; no clear D gene. The CDR3 contains 14 residues. V lost 3 bases and J 0 bases, leaving 9 bases between the germline ends. Germline loops: CDR1 SGHRS, CDR2 YFSETQ. The chain's CDR3 is CASSWALANYGYTF. Written as DNA, the CDR3 is TGCGCCAGCAGCTGGGCGCTTGCTAACTATGGCTACACCTTC.

This clone showed up just once. The identical CDR3 is also encoded by other nucleotide sequences in the sample. This rearrangement joins TRBV5-1 to TRBJ2-6; no clear D gene. This CDR3 spans 14 amino acids. CDR1 and CDR2 (germline): SGHRS, YFSETQ. The ends were cut back, 7 bases at V and 1 base at J, with 9 bases in the middle. The CDR3 here is CASSSESGANVLTF. CDR3 bases: TGCGCCAGCTCGTCGGAGTCTGGGGCCAACGTCCTGACTTTC.

The chain combines TRBV28 with TRBJ2-2; no clear D gene. Germline V gene data show CDR1 as MDHEN and CDR2 as SYDVKM. Between the trimmed V and J ends, which lost 5 bases and 0 bases, there was a span of 13 bases. The CDR3 is 16 amino acids. The CDR3 reads CASSGFWSSNTGELFF. The CDR3, as DNA: TGTGCCAGCAGTGGGTTTTGGAGCTCGAACACCGGGGAGCTGTTTTTT.

This clone was detected only once. The CDR3 is CASSPTGGATEAFF. The CDR3 DNA is TGTGCCAGCAGCCCCACGGGGGGGGCCACTGAAGCTTTCTTT. The V and J genes are TRBV16 and TRBJ1-1; tentatively, D is TRBD1 (6 bases). Trimming took 4 bases from V and 4 from J, leaving 13 bases between them. CDR1 and CDR2 from the germline V gene are KGHSY and FQNENV. This CDR3 region has 14 residues.

CDR3 sequence (DNA): TGTGCCAGCAGCCAAGATGGGGGTAGCGGGGGAGGTAATAACATTCAGTACTTC. Amino acid sequence: CASSQDGGSGGGNNIQYF. The V and J genes are TRBV4-2 and TRBJ2-4; TRBD2 matches 9 bases. Germline V gene lookup returns CDR1 LGHNA and CDR2 YNFKEQ. V dropped 0 bases and J dropped 7; count of bases not matched to a gene: 13. The CDR3 runs 18 residues.

J is TRBJ2-2 and V is TRBV9, with 8 bases lining up with TRBD2. Trimming took 0 bases from V and 8 from J; bases not matched to a gene: 9. This CDR3 has 16 residues. The germline gives CDR1 SGDLS, CDR2 YYNGEE. The CDR3 sequence: CASSVEASGSGGELFF. The CDR3 DNA follows: TGTGCCAGCAGCGTAGAGGCTAGCGGGTCAGGGGGGGAGCTGTTTTTT.

This clone was seen once. The rearrangement links TRBV5-1 to TRBJ2-7, with 7 positions matching TRBD1. This CDR3 region has 13 residues. Germline V gene lookup returns CDR1 SGHRS and CDR2 YFSETQ. V dropped 4 bases and J dropped 1; count of bases not matched to a gene: 2. CDR3 residues: CASSRTGSYEQYF. CDR3 DNA sequence: TGCGCCAGCAGCCGGACAGGATCCTACGAGCAGTACTTC.

The V gene is TRBV9, the J gene TRBJ1-5; a possible D gene is TRBD1 (6 bases). The CDR3 totals 15 residues. Germline V gene sequence: CDR1 SGDLS, CDR2 YYNGEE. V lost 0 bases and J 5 bases, leaving 12 bases between the germline ends. In DNA form, the CDR3 reads TGTGCCAGCAGCGTAGACAACAGGGTGGATCAGCCCCAGCATTTT. Its protein product is CASSVDNRVDQPQHF.

This clone has just one count. The rearrangement links TRBV3-1 (or the pseudogene TRBV3-2) to TRBJ2-7, with 11 positions matching TRBD2. Germline CDR1 and CDR2: LGHDT and YNNKEL (reference sequence). The CDR3 runs to 15 residues. The trim removed 4 bases at V and 2 bases at J, leaving 4 bases unmatched. In DNA form, the CDR3 reads TGTGCCAGCAGCCGACAGACTAGCGGGGCCTACGAGCAGTACTTC. It encodes CASSRQTSGAYEQYF.

The chain has TRBV15 and TRBJ1-5; a possible D gene is TRBD1 (6 bases). The CDR3 runs to 18 residues. V was shortened by 1 base and J by 4 bases, with 20 bases between the two germline ends. Germline assignment: CDR1 LNHNV and CDR2 YYDKDF (reference sequence). As DNA, the CDR3 is TGTGCCACCAGCAGAGTAGCAGGGGCGACCGACTTTAATCAGCCCCAGCATTTT. Residues: CATSRVAGATDFNQPQHF. The full variable domain, completed using reference TRBV15 and TRBJ1-5, is DAMVIQNPRYQVTQFGKPVTLSCSQTLNHNVMYWYQQKSSQAPKLLFHYYDKDFNNEADTPDNFQSRRPNTSFCFLDIRSPGLGDTAMYLCATSRVAGATDFNQPQHFGDGTRLSIL.

V is TRBV6-4 and J is TRBJ2-7; 8 positions match TRBD2. CDR3 length: 13 amino acids. Germline V gene sequence: CDR1 MRHNA, CDR2 SNTAGT. After removal of 5 bases from V and 5 bases from J, the junction contained 5 bases not matched to a gene. CDR3 nucleotides: TGTGCCAGCAGTTGGGCGGGAGGAAACGAGCAGTACTTC. This codes for CASSWAGGNEQYF.

The chain has TRBV20-1 and TRBJ2-5, with TRBD2 identical over 8 bases. The length of the CDR3 is 14 residues. The junction had 7 bases not matched to a gene; V was cut back by 3 bases and J by 4 bases. Germline loops: CDR1 DFQATT, CDR2 SNEGSKA (reference sequence). The CDR3 sequence: CSASRGGNLETQYF. The DNA for the CDR3 is TGCAGTGCTAGTCGGGGGGGGAACTTAGAGACCCAGTACTTC.

This chain connects TRBV19 to TRBJ1-5; no firm D call. The CDR3 runs 15 residues. The germline gives CDR1 LNHDA, CDR2 SQIVND (reference sequence). The V end was cut by 3 bases, the J end by 0 bases, with 9 bases between. CDR3: CASSMGSNSNQPQHF. CDR3 coding DNA: TGTGCCAGTAGTATGGGCAGTAATAGCAATCAGCCCCAGCATTTT.

The chain carries TRBV11-2 and TRBJ2-7; 9 bases agree with TRBD1. Germline CDR1 SGHAT, CDR2 FQNNGV. This CDR3 comprises 14 residues. V was pared by 4 bases and J by 0 bases, with 1 base of the junction left unmatched. CDR3 coding DNA: TGTGCCAGCAGCTCGGGACAGGGCTCCTACGAGCAGTACTTC. It encodes CASSSGQGSYEQYF.

The genes are TRBV11-3 and TRBJ2-5, with 8 bases fitting TRBD2. Germline V lookup: CDR1 SGHNT, CDR2 YENEEA. This CDR3 is built from 15 residues. After removal of 5 bases from V and 3 bases from J, the junction contained 8 bases not matched to a gene. CDR3 in amino acids: CASSLTSGGKETQYF. The CDR3 coding sequence is TGTGCCAGCAGCCTCACGAGCGGGGGTAAAGAGACCCAGTACTTC.

V and J are TRBV6-6 and TRBJ2-3; D possibly corresponds to TRBD2 (6 bases). V was shortened by 5 bases and J by 8 bases, with 26 bases between the two germline ends. The CDR3 runs to 17 residues. In germline, CDR1 is MNHNY, CDR2 SVGAGI (reference sequence). CDR3 residues: CASSRGIGDWETSTQYF. DNA for the CDR3: TGTGCCAGCAGTCGAGGCATCGGGGACTGGGAAACAAGTACGCAGTATTTT.

The chain is built from TRBV3-1 (or the pseudogene TRBV3-2) and TRBJ2-3; 7 nucleotides line up with TRBD1. J was trimmed by 2 bases and V by 6 bases; bases with no gene match: 11. CDR1 LGHDT and CDR2 YNNKEL come from the germline V gene (reference sequence). The CDR3 is 16 residues long. CDR3 nucleotide sequence: TGTGCCAGCAGTCCTCCGGGACAGAAGTTCACAGATACGCAGTATTTT. Residues: CASSPPGQKFTDTQYF.

The V call is TRBV25-1, the J call TRBJ1-6; TRBD1 might be the D (6 bases). This CDR3 has 15 amino acids. Trimming cost V 3 bases and J 6 bases, with 12 bases left between them. From germline, CDR1 is MGHDK and CDR2 SYGVNS. CDR3 sequence reads: CASSDPRGGNSPLHF. The CDR3 DNA is TGTGCCAGCAGTGACCCGAGGGGGGGTAATTCACCCCTCCACTTT.

V is TRBV7-3 and J is TRBJ2-3; 10 bases match TRBD2. Germline CDR1 reads SGHTA; CDR2 reads FQGTGA. Trimming at V came to 2 bases and at J to 1 base, leaving 3 bases not matched to a gene. This CDR3 region has 16 residues. CDR3 sequence reads: CASSLGLAGGTDTQYF. Here the CDR3 DNA reads TGTGCCAGCAGCTTAGGTCTAGCGGGGGGCACAGATACGCAGTATTTT.

The V and J genes are TRBV5-1 and TRBJ1-1; D unclear. CDR1 is SGHRS, CDR2 YFSETQ, per germline. The CDR3 consists of 16 residues. V was trimmed by 0 bases and J by 3 bases, leaving 15 bases between them. CDR3 residues: CASSLAAGSRDTEAFF. CDR3 DNA sequence: TGCGCCAGCAGCTTGGCCGCGGGAAGCCGAGACACTGAAGCTTTCTTT.

This clone was seen a handful of times. The chain is built from TRBV7-9 and TRBJ1-4, with 12 bases fitting TRBD1. V gave up 3 bases and J gave up 0 bases; unmatched junction bases: 5. The CDR3 contains 18 residues. Germline V gives CDR1 SEHNR, CDR2 FQNEAQ (reference sequence). The CDR3 spells CASSFLGTGGTTNEKLFF. The CDR3 nucleotides are TGTGCCAGCAGCTTCCTAGGGACAGGGGGCACAACTAATGAAAAACTGTTTTTT.